This T cell receptor beta chain was found in a study of CD8 T cells in ankylosing spondylitis (TCRdb year 2017). About the full investigation: The study profiled T cell receptor beta repertoires in healthy donors and ankylosing spondylitis patients to find disease-linked TCR variants. Peripheral blood was sampled, and synovial fluid was additionally collected from ankylosing spondylitis patients. The full study cohort comprised some 27 ankylosing spondylitis patients and 110 or so healthy donors. General findings and caveats noted by the study authors: In peripheral blood, the disease-linked clones were found at relatively low frequencies and had a CD8+ phenotype. The disease-linked clones were reported as significantly enriched in matched synovial fluid samples from ankylosing spondylitis patients. A TCR beta motif made up of several highly homologous amino acid variants appeared to be characteristic of blood from ankylosing spondylitis patients. Some motif variants were previously reported in synovial fluid and blood of reactive arthritis patients, suggesting common disease-initiation mechanisms.

Sequencing instrument: Illumina HiSeq 2500. Quantitative 5'-RACE with molecular barcodes was used to prepare TCR beta libraries. As for how the authors treated the data: Disease-linked TCR variants were identified with a new computational method built on a probabilistic model of VDJ rearrangement. The public sequencing data were trimmed at Q25 with fastp and processed into clonotypes with MiXCR by TCRdb, which kept only in-frame beta chains. Every CDR3 protein is listed once, alongside the most common genes and DNA of its rows. It is TCRdb's table, rather than the study itself, that gives the V and J calls and clone size. A total of 100,000 to 150,000 distinct CDR3 sequences appear in this sample, 9.3% of them only once. Approximately 3.3% of the sample is held by the ten biggest clonotypes. Turning to this clonotype: The antigen it binds to is not known. Per-base qualities were not stored, and no clone one base away is much larger.

From the cysteine up to the phenylalanine, the CDR3 has a length of 15 residues. Just the 45-base CDR3 DNA is kept, in frame starting at base 1. Trimming costs V 0 bases and J 1 base, and their ends lie 11 bases apart. CDR1 and CDR2 are drawn from the germline V gene: SGDLS, YYNGEE. This chain joins TRBV9 to TRBJ2-7, and possibly TRBD2, on 6 matching bases. Specimen: blood, either unsorted or a sorted T cell fraction (not recorded which). The sequence came from a male donor with ankylosing spondylitis or in good health (not recorded which). The CDR3 corresponds to CASSVDVGTSYEQYF. The DNA sequence is as follows: TGTGCCAGCAGCGTAGATGTAGGGACTTCCTACGAGCAGTACTTC.